This T cell receptor beta chain was identified during a study of blood T cell repertoires in COVID-19 (dated by TCRdb to the early 2020s). Turning to the overall study: Samples covering the acute and convalescent phases of COVID-19 were provided by collaborators in the United States, Italy and Spain. The material from the prospective study consisted of cDNA or gDNA derived from T cells, B-cell-depleted T cells, or PBMCs. Deeply sampled blood TCRbeta repertoires from subjects exposed to, actively infected with, or recovered from COVID-19 were included in the dataset. A freely available public database, intended as a resource for researchers studying the immune response to SARS-CoV-2, is where the repertoires were released. Samples were obtained from the ongoing ImmuneRACE study (first 160 participants) and from 1,254 subjects provided by 6 global collaborators. Nearly every sample came with metadata listing a de-identified subject ID, COVID-19 status, age in years and sex. Where HLA class I and class II types were available, the types were taken from metadata supplied by the sample provider, not from assay-based typing. General conclusions and limits of the study: The quantity of clinical and demographic metadata differed by source and by participant and was supplied without curation.

Each collaborating institution followed its own protocols to collect whole blood in K2EDTA tubes. For TCRbeta analysis, collaborators shipped samples in one of three forms: frozen whole blood, isolated PBMCs, or DNA extracted from either of those sample types. This clone appeared a single time. Its antigen is currently not known. No qualities accompany the bases; no much larger clone lies one base away. TCRbeta CDR3 regions were amplified from genomic DNA by means of the immunoSEQ Assay, a bias-controlled multiplex PCR. Regarding the original processing steps: The number of nucleated cells in each sample was estimated by amplification of reference gene primers within the assay. Sequence reads were collapsed and filtered to measure the absolute abundance of every unique TCRbeta CDR3 rearrangement. For each sample, productive Simpson clonality was calculated as the square root of Simpson's diversity index over productive rearrangements. The source is immuneACCESS, and TCRdb retained only in-frame sequences with V and J called. Part of the clones is not carried over; for the studies checked, unresolved V genes explain less than half of this, and the remainder is unexplained. V, J and clone size derive from that table, while D and trimming were established from the DNA sequence. For this sample the table gives roughly 120,000 clones, of which about nine tenths were detected only once. Of the sample, 1.8% falls within the top ten clones.

Material: peripheral blood. This clonotype was obtained from a human donor with active COVID-19. The donor label of this sample is uncertain.

The sequenced DNA: TGTGCCAGCAGTTTCCACAAGAACACCGGGGAGCTGTTTTTT. Its translation is CASSFHKNTGELFF. The rearrangement joined TRBV28 to TRBJ2-2, with no D gene named confidently. The cysteine opens and the phenylalanine closes a CDR3 of 14 amino acids. Only the CDR3 portion is preserved as DNA: 42 bases, with reading frame beginning at the first base. V is cut by 3 bases and J by 1 base, and the space between the germline ends is 6 bases. From a lookup of the germline V gene, CDR1 and CDR2 are MDHEN and SYDVKM.